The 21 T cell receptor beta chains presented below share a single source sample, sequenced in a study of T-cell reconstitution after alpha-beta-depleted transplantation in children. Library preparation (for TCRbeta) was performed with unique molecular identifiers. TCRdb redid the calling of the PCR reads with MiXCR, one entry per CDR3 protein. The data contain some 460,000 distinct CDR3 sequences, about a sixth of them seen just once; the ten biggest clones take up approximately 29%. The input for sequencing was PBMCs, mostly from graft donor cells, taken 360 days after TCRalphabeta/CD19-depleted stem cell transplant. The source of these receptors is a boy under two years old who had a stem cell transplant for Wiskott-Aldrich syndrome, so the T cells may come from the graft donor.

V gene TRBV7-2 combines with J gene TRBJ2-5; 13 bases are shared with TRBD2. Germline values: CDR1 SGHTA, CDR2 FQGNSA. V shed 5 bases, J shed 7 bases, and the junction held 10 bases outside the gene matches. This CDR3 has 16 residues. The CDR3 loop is CASSPRLAGGWGTQYF. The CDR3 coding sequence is TGTGCCAGCAGCCCGAGACTAGCGGGAGGATGGGGGACCCAGTACTTC.

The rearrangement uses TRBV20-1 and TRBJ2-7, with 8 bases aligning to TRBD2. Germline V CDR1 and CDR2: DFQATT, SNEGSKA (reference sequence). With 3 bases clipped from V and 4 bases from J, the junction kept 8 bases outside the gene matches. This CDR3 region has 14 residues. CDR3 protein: CSASRGLAYYEQYF. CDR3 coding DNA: TGCAGTGCTAGCAGAGGACTAGCCTATTACGAGCAGTACTTC.

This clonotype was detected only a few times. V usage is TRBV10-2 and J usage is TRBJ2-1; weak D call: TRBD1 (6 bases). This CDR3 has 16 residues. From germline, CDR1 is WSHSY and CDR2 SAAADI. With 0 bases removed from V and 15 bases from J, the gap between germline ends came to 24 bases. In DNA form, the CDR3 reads TGCGCCAGCAGTGAGTCTCGGCCCTGGGGTCTCCTAGGGGGGTTCTTC. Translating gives CASSESRPWGLLGGFF.

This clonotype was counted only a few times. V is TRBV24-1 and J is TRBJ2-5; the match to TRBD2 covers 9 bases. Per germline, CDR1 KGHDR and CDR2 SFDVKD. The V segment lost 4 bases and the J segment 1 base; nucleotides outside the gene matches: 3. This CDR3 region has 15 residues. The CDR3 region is CATSDAGGPQETQYF. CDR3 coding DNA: TGTGCCACCAGTGACGCGGGAGGGCCCCAAGAGACCCAGTACTTC.

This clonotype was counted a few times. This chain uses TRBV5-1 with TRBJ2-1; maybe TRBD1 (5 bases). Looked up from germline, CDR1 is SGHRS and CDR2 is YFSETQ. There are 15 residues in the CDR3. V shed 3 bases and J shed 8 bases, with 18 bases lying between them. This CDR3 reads CASSSKPGLGYEQFF. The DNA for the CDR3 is TGCGCCAGCAGCTCGAAACCAGGGCTCGGGTATGAGCAGTTCTTC.

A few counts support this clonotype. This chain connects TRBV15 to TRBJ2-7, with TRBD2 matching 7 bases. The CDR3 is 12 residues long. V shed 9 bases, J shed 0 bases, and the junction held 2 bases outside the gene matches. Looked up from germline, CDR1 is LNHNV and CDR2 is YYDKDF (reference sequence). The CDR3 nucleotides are TGTGCCACAGGGAGGGGCTCCTACGAGCAGTACTTC. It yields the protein CATGRGSYEQYF.

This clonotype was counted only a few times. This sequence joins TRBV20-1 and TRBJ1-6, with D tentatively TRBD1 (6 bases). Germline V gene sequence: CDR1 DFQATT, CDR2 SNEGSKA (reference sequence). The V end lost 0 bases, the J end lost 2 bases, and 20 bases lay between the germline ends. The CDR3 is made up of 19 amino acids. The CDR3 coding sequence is TGCAGTGCTAGAGAATATCCGAGAGGGGGTACCACCTATAATTCACCCCTCCACTTT. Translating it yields CSAREYPRGGTTYNSPLHF.

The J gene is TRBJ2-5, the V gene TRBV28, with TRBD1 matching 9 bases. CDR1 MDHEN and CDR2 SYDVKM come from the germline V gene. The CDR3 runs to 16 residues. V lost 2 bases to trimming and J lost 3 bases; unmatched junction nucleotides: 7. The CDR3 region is CASSLGGQGWKETQYF. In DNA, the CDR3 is TGTGCCAGCAGTTTAGGTGGACAGGGGTGGAAAGAGACCCAGTACTTC.

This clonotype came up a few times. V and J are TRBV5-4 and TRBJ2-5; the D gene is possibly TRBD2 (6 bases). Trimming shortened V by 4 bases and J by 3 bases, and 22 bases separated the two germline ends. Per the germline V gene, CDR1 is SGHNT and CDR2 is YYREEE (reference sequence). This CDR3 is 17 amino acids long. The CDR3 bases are TGTGCCAGCAGCCCTAATGTGGTCCGGGAGACGGAAGAGACCCAGTACTTC. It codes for CASSPNVVRETEETQYF.

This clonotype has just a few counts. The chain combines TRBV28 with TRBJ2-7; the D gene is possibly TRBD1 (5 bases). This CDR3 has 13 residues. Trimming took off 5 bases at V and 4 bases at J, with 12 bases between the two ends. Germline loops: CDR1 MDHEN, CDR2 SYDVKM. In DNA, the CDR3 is TGTGCCAGCAGTGGGGCGAAAAAATACGAGCAGTACTTC. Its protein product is CASSGAKKYEQYF.

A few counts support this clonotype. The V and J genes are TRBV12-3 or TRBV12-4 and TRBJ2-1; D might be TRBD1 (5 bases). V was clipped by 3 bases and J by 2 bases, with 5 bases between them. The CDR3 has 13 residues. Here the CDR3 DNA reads TGTGCCAGCAGTTTCAGGGCCTACAATGAGCAGTTCTTC. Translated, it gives CASSFRAYNEQFF.

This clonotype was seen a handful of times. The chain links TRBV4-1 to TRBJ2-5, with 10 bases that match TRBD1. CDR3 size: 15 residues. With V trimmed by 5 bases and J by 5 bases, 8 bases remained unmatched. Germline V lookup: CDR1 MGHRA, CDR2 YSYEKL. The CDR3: CASSTRTGGMETQYF. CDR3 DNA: TGCGCCAGCAGCACCCGGACAGGGGGGATGGAGACCCAGTACTTC.

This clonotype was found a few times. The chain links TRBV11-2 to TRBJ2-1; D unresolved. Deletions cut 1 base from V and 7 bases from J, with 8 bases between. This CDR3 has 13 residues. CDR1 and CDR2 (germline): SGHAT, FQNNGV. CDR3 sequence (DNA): TGTGCCAGCAGCTTAGTCGCCTTAAATGAGCAGTTCTTC. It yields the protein CASSLVALNEQFF.

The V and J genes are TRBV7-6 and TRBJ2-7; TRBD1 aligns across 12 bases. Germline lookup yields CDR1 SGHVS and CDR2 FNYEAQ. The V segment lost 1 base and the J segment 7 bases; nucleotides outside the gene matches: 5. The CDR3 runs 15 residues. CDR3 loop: CASSLGGTGGMEQYF. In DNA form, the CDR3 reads TGTGCCAGCAGCTTAGGTGGGACAGGGGGCATGGAGCAGTACTTC. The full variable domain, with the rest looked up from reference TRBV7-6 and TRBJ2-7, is GAGVSQSPRYKVTKRGQDVALRCDPISGHVSLYWYRQALGQGPEFLTYFNYEAQQDKSGLPNDRFSAERPEGSISTLTIQRTEQRDSAMYRCASSLGGTGGMEQYFGPGTRLTVT.

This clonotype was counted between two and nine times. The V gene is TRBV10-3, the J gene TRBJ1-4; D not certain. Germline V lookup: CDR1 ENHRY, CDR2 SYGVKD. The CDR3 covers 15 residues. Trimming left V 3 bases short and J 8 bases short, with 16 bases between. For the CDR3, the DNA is TGTGCCATCAGTGAATTTGGACCAAGTCGGGAAAAACTGTTTTTT. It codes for CAISEFGPSREKLFF.

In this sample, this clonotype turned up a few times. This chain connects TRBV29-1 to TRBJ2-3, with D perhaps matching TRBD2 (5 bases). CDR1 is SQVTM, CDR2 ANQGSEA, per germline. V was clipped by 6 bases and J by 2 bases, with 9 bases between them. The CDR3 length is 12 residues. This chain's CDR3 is CSVSGFTDTQYF. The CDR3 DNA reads TGCAGCGTCTCGGGGTTCACAGATACGCAGTATTTT.

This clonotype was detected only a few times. The CDR3 nucleotides are TGCAGCGTTGGCTTGACAGGGGGCCGGGGAAACATTCAGTACTTC. Translated: CSVGLTGGRGNIQYF. The J gene is TRBJ2-4, the V gene TRBV29-1; 10 positions match TRBD1. With V trimmed by 4 bases and J by 6 bases, 9 bases remained unmatched. Germline CDR1 SQVTM, CDR2 ANQGSEA. The CDR3 consists of 15 residues.

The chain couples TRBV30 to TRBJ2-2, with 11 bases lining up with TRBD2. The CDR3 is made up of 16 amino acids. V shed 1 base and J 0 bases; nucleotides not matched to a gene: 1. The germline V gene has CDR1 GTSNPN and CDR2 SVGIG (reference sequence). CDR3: CAWSAGLAANTGELFF. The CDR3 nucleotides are TGTGCCTGGAGTGCGGGACTAGCGGCGAACACCGGGGAGCTGTTTTTT.

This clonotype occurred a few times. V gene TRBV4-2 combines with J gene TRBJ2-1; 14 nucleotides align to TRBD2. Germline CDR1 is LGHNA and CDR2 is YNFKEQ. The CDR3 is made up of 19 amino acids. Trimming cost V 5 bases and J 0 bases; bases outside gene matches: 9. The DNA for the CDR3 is TGTGCCAGCAGCACCGGGACTAGCGGGAGAAGGGTCTCCTACAATGAGCAGTTCTTC. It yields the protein CASSTGTSGRRVSYNEQFF.

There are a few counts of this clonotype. The CDR3 region is CAISGYGSETQYF. The CDR3 bases are TGTGCCATCAGTGGTTATGGGTCGGAGACCCAGTACTTC. The rearrangement links TRBV10-3 to TRBJ2-5; D uncertain. Trimming removed 4 bases from V and 5 bases from J, with 11 bases in between. The CDR3 consists of 13 residues. Germline V gives CDR1 ENHRY, CDR2 SYGVKD.

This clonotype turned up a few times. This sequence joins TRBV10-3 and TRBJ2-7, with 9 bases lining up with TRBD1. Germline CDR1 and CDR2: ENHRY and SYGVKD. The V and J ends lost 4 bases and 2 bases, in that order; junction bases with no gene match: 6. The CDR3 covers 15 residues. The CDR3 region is CAISATGTGTYEQYF. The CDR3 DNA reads TGTGCCATCAGTGCCACCGGGACAGGGACCTACGAGCAGTACTTC.